This entry lists 2 T cell receptor beta chains sequenced from one sample in a study of T-cell reconstitution after alpha-beta-depleted transplantation in children. A TCRbeta library incorporating unique molecular identifiers was prepared. TCRdb passed the PCR reads through MiXCR, listing each CDR3 protein once. The table lists roughly 150,000 distinct CDR3 sequences, over 8.5% of them singletons. The starting material was PBMCs, obtained before TCRalphabeta/CD19-depleted stem cell transplant. These receptors all come from a boy between 2 and 10 years old with acute myeloid leukemia, due to receive a stem cell transplant.

The sample holds many counts of this clonotype. The chain recombines TRBV5-1 with TRBJ2-1, with 7 nucleotides matching TRBD1. V lost 4 bases, J lost 7 bases, and 11 bases stayed unmatched. In germline, CDR1 is SGHRS, CDR2 YFSETQ. CDR3 length: 15 residues. The CDR3 loop is CASSHTGAGGNEQFF. Written as DNA, the CDR3 is TGCGCCAGCAGCCATACAGGGGCCGGAGGAAATGAGCAGTTCTTC.

This clonotype was recorded many times. This sequence joins TRBV20-1 and TRBJ2-7, with D unclear. Trimming pared 4 bases from V and 2 bases from J, leaving 12 bases between. This CDR3 spans 13 amino acids. Germline CDR1 and CDR2: DFQATT and SNEGSKA (reference sequence). The CDR3 is CSAKAVAPYEQYF. The CDR3 bases are TGCAGTGCTAAGGCGGTGGCGCCCTACGAGCAGTACTTC.